A single sample gave rise to the 5 T cell receptor beta chains below, sequenced in a study of cytomegalovirus exposure and HLA in healthy donors. Researchers ran the PCR with 60 Vbeta and 13 Jbeta primers. Sequencing was performed with immunoSEQ multiplex PCR; in TCRdb, only in-frame clones are kept and a portion is missing. The profile shows some 130,000 clones, around three quarters of them singletons. The sequenced material came from PBMCs. These receptors all stem from a male donor in good health and CMV-seronegative.

This chain joins TRBV28 and TRBJ1-5; tentatively, D is TRBD1 (5 bases). The V end lost 4 bases, the J end lost 6 bases, and 16 bases lay between the germline ends. The germline V gene encodes CDR1 MDHEN and CDR2 SYDVKM. The CDR3 is 15 amino acids. The CDR3 region is CASSYSTLTGQPQHF. The CDR3 nucleotides are TGTGCCAGCAGTTATTCGACCCTAACAGGTCAGCCCCAGCATTTT.

The chain recombines TRBV7-2 with TRBJ2-7; 7 bases align to TRBD1. V lost 0 bases, J lost 11 bases, and 4 bases stayed unmatched. CDR1 and CDR2 (germline): SGHTA, FQGNSA. The CDR3 covers 12 residues. The CDR3 DNA reads as TGTGCCAGCAGCTTAGCGGGACAGAGGGAGTACTTC. It yields the protein CASSLAGQREYF.

The chain recombines TRBV5-1 with TRBJ2-1; 10 bases match TRBD2. Per the germline V gene, CDR1 is SGHRS and CDR2 is YFSETQ. There are 15 residues in the CDR3. V lost 4 bases and J lost 6; bases outside the gene matches: 7. CDR3 region: CASSAGLAPFNEQFF. In nucleotides, the CDR3 is TGCGCCAGCAGCGCGGGACTAGCGCCTTTCAATGAGCAGTTCTTC.

The J gene is TRBJ1-5, the V gene TRBV5-1; 9 nucleotides line up with TRBD1. CDR1 is SGHRS and CDR2 is YFSETQ in the germline V gene. The V and J ends lost 0 bases and 3 bases, in that order; junction bases with no gene match: 4. This CDR3 comprises 16 residues. The CDR3 sequence: CASSLAGTGPNQPQHF. The CDR3 DNA reads TGCGCCAGCAGCTTGGCAGGGACAGGGCCCAATCAGCCCCAGCATTTT.

This rearrangement joins TRBV7-2 to TRBJ2-1; 9 bases line up with TRBD1. The ends lost 2 bases at V and 3 bases at J; junction bases unmatched: 2. The CDR3 consists of 15 residues. CDR1 SGHTA and CDR2 FQGNSA come from the germline V gene. CDR3 loop: CASSLMGQGYNEQFF. CDR3 nucleotides: TGTGCCAGCAGCTTAATGGGACAGGGCTACAATGAGCAGTTCTTC. The full variable domain, completed using reference TRBV7-2 and TRBJ2-1, is GAGVSQSPSNKVTEKGKDVELRCDPISGHTALYWYRQSLGQGLEFLIYFQGNSAPDKSGLPSDRFSAERTGGSVSTLTIQRTQQEDSAVYLCASSLMGQGYNEQFFGPGTRLTVL.